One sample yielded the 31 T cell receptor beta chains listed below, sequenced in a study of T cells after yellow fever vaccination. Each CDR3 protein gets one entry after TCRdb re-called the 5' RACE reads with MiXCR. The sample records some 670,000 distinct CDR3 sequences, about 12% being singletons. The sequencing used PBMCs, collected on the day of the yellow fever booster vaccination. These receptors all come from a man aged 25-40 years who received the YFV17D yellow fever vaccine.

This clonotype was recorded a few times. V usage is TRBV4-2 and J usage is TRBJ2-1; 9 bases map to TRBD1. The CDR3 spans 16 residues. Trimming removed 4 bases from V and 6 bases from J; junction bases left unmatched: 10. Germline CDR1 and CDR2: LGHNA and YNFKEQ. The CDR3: CASSRGPGQGRNEQFF. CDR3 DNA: TGTGCCAGCAGCCGCGGCCCGGGACAGGGCCGCAATGAGCAGTTCTTC.

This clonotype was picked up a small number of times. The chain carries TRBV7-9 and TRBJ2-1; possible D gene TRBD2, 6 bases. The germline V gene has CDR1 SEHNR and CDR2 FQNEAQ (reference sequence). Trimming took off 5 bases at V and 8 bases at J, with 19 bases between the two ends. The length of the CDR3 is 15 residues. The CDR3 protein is CASSVRVSGWDEQFF. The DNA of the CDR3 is TGTGCCAGCAGCGTCCGGGTTAGCGGATGGGATGAGCAGTTCTTC.

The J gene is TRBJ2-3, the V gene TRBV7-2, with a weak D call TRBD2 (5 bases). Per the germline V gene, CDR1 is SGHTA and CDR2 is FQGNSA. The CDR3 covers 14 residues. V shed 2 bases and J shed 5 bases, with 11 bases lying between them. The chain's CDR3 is CASSLFLGGDTQYF. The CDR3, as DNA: TGTGCCAGCAGCTTATTTCTAGGAGGAGATACGCAGTATTTT. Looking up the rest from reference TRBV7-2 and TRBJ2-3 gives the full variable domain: GAGVSQSPSNKVTEKGKDVELRCDPISGHTALYWYRQSLGQGLEFLIYFQGNSAPDKSGLPSDRFSAERTGGSVSTLTIQRTQQEDSAVYLCASSLFLGGDTQYFGPGTRLTVL.

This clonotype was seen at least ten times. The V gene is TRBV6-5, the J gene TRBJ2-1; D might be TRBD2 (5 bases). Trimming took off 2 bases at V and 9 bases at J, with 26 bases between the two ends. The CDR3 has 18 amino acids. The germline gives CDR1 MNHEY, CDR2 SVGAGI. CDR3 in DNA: TGTGCCAGCAGTTACAGAGGCGTCCGGGATTCAACGGTTTCTGAGCAGTTCTTC. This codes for CASSYRGVRDSTVSEQFF.

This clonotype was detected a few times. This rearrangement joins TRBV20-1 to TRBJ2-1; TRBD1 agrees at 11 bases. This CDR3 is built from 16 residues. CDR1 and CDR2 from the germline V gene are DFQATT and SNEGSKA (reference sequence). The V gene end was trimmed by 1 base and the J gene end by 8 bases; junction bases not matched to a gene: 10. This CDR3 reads CSARGTGTGGVHEQFF. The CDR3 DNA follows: TGCAGTGCTAGAGGTACCGGGACAGGGGGGGTCCATGAGCAGTTCTTC.

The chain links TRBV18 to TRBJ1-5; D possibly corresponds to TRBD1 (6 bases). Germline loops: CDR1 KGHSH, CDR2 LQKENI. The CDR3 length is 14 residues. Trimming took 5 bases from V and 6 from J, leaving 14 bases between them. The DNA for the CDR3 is TGTGCCAGCTCAAGGGGGGACAACTCTCAGCCCCAGCATTTT. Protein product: CASSRGDNSQPQHF.

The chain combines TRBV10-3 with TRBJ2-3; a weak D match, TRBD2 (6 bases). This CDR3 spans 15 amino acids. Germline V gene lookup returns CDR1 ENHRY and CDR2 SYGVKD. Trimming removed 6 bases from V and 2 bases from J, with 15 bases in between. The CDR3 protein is CAIRTASEDTDTQYF. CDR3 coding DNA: TGTGCCATCAGGACCGCTAGCGAGGACACAGATACGCAGTATTTT.

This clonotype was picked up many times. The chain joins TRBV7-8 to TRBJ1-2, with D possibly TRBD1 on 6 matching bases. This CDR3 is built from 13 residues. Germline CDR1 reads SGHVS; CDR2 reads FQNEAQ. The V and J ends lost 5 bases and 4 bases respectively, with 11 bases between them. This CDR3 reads CASSASTGYGYTF. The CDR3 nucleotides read TGTGCCAGCAGCGCCTCGACAGGCTATGGCTACACCTTC.

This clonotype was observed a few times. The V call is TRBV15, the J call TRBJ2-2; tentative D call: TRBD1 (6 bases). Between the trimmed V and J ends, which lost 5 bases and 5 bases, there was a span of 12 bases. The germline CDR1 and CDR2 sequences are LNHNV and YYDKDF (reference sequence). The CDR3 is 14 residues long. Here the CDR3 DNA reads TGTGCCACCAGCCTCCGGACAGCGACCGGGGAGCTGTTTTTT. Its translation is CATSLRTATGELFF.

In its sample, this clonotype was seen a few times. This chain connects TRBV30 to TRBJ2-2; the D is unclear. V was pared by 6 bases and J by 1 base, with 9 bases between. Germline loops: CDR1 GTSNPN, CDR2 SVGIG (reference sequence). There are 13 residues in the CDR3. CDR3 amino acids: CACTDQNTGELFF. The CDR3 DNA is TGTGCCTGTACGGATCAGAACACCGGGGAGCTGTTTTTT. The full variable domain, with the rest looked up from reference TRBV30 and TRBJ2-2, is SQTIHQWPATLVQPVGSPLSLECTVEGTSNPNLYWYRQAAGRGLQLLFYSVGIGQISSEVPQNLSASRPQDRQFILSSKKLLLSDSGFYLCACTDQNTGELFFGEGSRLTVL.

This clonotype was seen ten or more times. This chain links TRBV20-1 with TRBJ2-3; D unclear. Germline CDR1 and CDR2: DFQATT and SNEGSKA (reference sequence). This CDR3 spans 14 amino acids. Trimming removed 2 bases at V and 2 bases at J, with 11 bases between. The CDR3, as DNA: TGCAGTGCTAGATCCAGCACTTTCACAGATACGCAGTATTTT. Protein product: CSARSSTFTDTQYF.

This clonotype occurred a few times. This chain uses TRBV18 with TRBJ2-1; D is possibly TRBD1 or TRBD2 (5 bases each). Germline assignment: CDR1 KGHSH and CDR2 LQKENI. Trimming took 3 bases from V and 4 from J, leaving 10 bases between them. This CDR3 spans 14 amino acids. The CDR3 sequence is CASSPRDQYNEQFF. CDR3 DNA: TGTGCCAGCTCACCCCGGGACCAGTACAATGAGCAGTTCTTC.

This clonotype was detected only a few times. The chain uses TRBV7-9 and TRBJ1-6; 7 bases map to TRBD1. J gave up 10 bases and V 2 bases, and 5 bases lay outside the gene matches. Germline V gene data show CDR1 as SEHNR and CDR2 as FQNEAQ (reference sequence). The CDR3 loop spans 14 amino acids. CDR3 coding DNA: TGTGCCAGCAGCTTATTGGACAGGCTCTCACCCCTCCACTTT. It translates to CASSLLDRLSPLHF.

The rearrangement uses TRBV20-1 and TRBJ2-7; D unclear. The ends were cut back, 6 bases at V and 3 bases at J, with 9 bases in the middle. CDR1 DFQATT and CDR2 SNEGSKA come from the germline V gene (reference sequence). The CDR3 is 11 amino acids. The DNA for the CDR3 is TGCAGTGCGGTAAAAAACTACGAGCAGTACTTC. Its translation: CSAVKNYEQYF.

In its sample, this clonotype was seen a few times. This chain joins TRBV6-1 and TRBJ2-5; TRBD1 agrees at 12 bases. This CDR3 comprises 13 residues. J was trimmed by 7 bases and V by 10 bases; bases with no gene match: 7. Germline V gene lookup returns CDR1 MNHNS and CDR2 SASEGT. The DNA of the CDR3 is TGTGCCACCGGGACAGGGGGCCCGGGGACCCAGTACTTC. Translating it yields CATGTGGPGTQYF.

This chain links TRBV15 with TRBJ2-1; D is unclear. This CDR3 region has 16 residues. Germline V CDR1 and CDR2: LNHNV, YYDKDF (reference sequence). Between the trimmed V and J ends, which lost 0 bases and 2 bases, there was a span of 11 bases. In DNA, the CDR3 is TGTGCCACCAGCAGAGATAGTTTGGCAGCCTACAATGAGCAGTTCTTC. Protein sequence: CATSRDSLAAYNEQFF.

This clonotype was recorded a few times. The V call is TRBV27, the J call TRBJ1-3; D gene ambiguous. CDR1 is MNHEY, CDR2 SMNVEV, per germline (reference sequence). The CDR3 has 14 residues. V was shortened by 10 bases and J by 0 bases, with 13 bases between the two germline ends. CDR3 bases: TGTGCCACCCGTCCCCATCACTCTGGAAACACCATATATTTT. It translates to CATRPHHSGNTIYF.

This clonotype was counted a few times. The CDR3 loop reads CASSLLHGELFF. CDR3 in DNA: TGTGCCAGCAGTCTGCTCCACGGGGAGCTGTTTTTT. The chain links TRBV12-3 or TRBV12-4 to TRBJ2-2; D is unresolved. The CDR3 contains 12 residues. V dropped 5 bases and J dropped 7 bases, with 8 bases sitting between them.

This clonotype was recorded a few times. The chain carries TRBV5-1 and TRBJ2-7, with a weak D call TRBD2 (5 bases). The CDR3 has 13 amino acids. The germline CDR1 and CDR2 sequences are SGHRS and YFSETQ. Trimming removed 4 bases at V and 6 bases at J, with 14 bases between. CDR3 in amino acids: CASSIGSAPEQYF. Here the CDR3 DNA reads TGCGCCAGCAGCATCGGTAGCGCTCCCGAGCAGTACTTC.

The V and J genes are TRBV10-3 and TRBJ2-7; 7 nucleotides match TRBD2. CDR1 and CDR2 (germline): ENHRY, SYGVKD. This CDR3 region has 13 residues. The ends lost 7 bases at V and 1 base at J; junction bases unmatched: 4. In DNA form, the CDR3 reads TGTGCCATCAACGGCGGGGGATCCTACGAGCAGTACTTC. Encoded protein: CAINGGGSYEQYF.

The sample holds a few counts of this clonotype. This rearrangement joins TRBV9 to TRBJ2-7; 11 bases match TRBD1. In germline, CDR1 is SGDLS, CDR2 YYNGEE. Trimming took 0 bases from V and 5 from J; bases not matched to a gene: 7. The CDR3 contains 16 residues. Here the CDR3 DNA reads TGTGCCAGCAGCGTAGACCCGGGACAGGGGGGCAACGAGCAGTACTTC. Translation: CASSVDPGQGGNEQYF.

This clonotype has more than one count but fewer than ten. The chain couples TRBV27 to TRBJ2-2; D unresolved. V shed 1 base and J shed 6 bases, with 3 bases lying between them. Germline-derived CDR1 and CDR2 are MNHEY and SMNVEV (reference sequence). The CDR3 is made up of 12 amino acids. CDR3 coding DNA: TGTGCCAGCAGTTTATATTCCGGGGAGCTGTTTTTT. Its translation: CASSLYSGELFF.

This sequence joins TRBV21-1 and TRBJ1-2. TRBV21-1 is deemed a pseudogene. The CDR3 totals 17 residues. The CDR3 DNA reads TGTGCCAGCAGCAAAGCTGGAGGGAGACGAGGGCGTTATGGCTACACCTTC. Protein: CASSKAGGRRGRYGYTF.

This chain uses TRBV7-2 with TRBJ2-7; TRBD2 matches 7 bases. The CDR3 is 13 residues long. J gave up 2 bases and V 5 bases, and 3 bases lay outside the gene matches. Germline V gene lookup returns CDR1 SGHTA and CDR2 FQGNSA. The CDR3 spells CASSGAGPYEQYF. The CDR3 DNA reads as TGTGCCAGCAGCGGAGCGGGACCCTACGAGCAGTACTTC. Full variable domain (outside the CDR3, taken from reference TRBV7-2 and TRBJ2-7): GAGVSQSPSNKVTEKGKDVELRCDPISGHTALYWYRQSLGQGLEFLIYFQGNSAPDKSGLPSDRFSAERTGGSVSTLTIQRTQQEDSAVYLCASSGAGPYEQYFGPGTRLTVT.

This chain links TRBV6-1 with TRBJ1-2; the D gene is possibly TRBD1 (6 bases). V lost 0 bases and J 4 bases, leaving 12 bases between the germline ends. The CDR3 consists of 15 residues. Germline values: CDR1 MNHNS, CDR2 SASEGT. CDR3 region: CASSEAGGHRYGYTF. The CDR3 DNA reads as TGTGCCAGCAGTGAAGCGGGGGGACACCGCTATGGCTACACCTTC.

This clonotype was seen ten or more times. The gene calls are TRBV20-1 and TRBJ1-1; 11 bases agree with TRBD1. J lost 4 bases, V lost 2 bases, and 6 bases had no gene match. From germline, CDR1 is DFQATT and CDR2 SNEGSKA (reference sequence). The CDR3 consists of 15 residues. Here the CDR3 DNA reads TGCAGTGCTAGATTCTGGGGGACAGGGGGCACTGAAGCTTTCTTT. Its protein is CSARFWGTGGTEAFF.

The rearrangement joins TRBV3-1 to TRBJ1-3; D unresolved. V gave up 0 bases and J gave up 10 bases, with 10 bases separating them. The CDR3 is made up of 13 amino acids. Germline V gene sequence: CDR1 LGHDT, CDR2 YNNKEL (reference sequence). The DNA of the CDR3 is TGTGCCAGCAGCCAAGATCGGGGAACGACCATATATTTT. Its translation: CASSQDRGTTIYF.

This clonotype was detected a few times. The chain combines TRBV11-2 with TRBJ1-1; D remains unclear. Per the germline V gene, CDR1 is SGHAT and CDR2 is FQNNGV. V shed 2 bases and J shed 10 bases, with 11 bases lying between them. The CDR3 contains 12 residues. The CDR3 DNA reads TGTGCCAGCAGCTTAAACAGTGAGCGAGCTTTCTTT. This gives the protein CASSLNSERAFF.

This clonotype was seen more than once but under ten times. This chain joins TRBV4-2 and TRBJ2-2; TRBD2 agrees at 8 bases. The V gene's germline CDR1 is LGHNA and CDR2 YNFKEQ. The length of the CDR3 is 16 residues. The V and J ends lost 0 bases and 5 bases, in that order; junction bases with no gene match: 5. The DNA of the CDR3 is TGTGCCAGCAGCCAAGAACTAGCGGAACCAACCGGGGAGCTGTTTTTT. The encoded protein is CASSQELAEPTGELFF.

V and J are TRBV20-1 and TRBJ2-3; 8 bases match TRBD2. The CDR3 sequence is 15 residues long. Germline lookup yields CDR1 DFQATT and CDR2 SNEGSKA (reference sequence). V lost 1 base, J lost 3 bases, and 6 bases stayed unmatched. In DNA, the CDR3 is TGCAGTGCTAGAGGCCCGGGGGGGCGAACAGATACGCAGTATTTT. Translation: CSARGPGGRTDTQYF.

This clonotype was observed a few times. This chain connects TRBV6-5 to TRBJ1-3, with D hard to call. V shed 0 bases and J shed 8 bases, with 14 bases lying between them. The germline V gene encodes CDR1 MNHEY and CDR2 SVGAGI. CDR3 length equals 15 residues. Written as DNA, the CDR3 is TGTGCCAGCAGTTACTCGAGTCAGGTCAAGGACACCATATATTTT. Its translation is CASSYSSQVKDTIYF.